Listed here are 7 T cell receptor beta chains from one sample, sequenced in a study of Graves' ophthalmopathy and Graves' hyperthyroidism (dated by TCRdb to 2017 to 2018). The sequencing machine was an Illumina HiSeq 2000. TCR beta CDR3 regions were amplified from RNA transcripts for repertoire sequencing. A first-round RT-PCR used HTBI primers with the Qiagen OneStep RT-PCR kit, followed by a second-round multiplex PCR, size selection and purification. Clones were called with MiXCR by TCRdb after fastp trimmed the public reads at Q25, and only in-frame beta chains were retained. Entries are consolidated by CDR3 protein sequence, retaining the most common genes and DNA. This sample holds just over 600,000 distinct CDR3 sequences; roughly 20% were observed only once. In total, the top ten clones hold approximately 7% of the sample. The sequencing input was peripheral blood. These receptors came from a woman aged 18-30 years with stable Graves' hyperthyroidism. Some clones in this sample may be carry-over from other donors' samples. Donor details come from another sample of the same person, matched by shared clones.

V and J are TRBV12-3 or TRBV12-4 and TRBJ1-5; D is unclear. V was cut by 1 base and J by 9 bases, with 10 bases left in between. The CDR3 spans 13 residues. The CDR3 region is CASSLGGSGPQHF. In nucleotides, the CDR3 is TGTGCCAGCAGTTTAGGAGGTTCTGGGCCCCAGCATTTT.

This clonotype has at least ten counts. The rearrangement uses TRBV13 and TRBJ2-2; TRBD2 is a possible D gene (6 bases). The CDR3 is made up of 16 amino acids. Germline V CDR1 and CDR2: PRHDT, FYEKMQ (reference sequence). Trimming removed 5 bases at V and 6 bases at J, with 19 bases between. CDR3 nucleotide sequence: TGTGCCAGCAGCGCTGTCGGCGGGATGGGGTCCGGGGAGCTGTTTTTT. Its protein is CASSAVGGMGSGELFF.

This clonotype occurred many times. The V call is TRBV6-1, the J call TRBJ1-5, with TRBD1 identical over 7 bases. This CDR3 is built from 14 residues. Per the germline V gene, CDR1 is MNHNS and CDR2 is SASEGT. V lost 6 bases and J lost 0; bases outside the gene matches: 2. CDR3 residues: CASRQGSSNQPQHF. CDR3 in DNA: TGTGCCAGCAGACAGGGGTCTAGCAATCAGCCCCAGCATTTT.

The chain recombines TRBV6-5 with TRBJ2-2; tentatively, D is TRBD1 (6 bases). CDR1 is MNHEY, CDR2 SVGAGI, per germline. CDR3 length equals 15 residues. The V and J ends lost 2 bases and 6 bases respectively, with 13 bases between them. In DNA, the CDR3 is TGTGCCAGCAGTTACAATAACAGGGACGCCGGGGAGCTGTTTTTT. Translation gives CASSYNNRDAGELFF.

This clonotype was counted a few times. V is TRBV6-1 and J is TRBJ1-5, with 9 bases that match TRBD1. With V trimmed by 7 bases and J by 1 base, 5 bases remained unmatched. The CDR3 contains 15 residues. Germline assignment: CDR1 MNHNS and CDR2 SASEGT. The CDR3 reads CASTRDRGSNQPQHF. The CDR3 bases are TGTGCCAGCACCAGAGACAGGGGGAGCAATCAGCCCCAGCATTTT.

This clonotype was counted only a few times. The rearrangement uses TRBV20-1 and TRBJ2-7; possible D gene TRBD2, 5 bases. In germline, CDR1 is DFQATT, CDR2 SNEGSKA (reference sequence). The V end lost 7 bases, the J end lost 3 bases, and 16 bases lay between the germline ends. The CDR3 spans 13 residues. The CDR3 reads CSVPEAPLYEQYF. CDR3 DNA: TGCAGTGTGCCGGAGGCCCCCCTCTACGAGCAGTACTTC.

The sample holds a few counts of this clonotype. The V gene is TRBV20-1, the J gene TRBJ2-7; the match to TRBD1 covers 9 bases. The CDR3 is 16 amino acids. Germline-derived CDR1 and CDR2 are DFQATT and SNEGSKA (reference sequence). The trim removed 2 bases at V and 0 bases at J, leaving 8 bases unmatched. The CDR3 nucleotides read TGCAGTGCTAGAAGAACAGGGGGCCTAAGCTCCTACGAGCAGTACTTC. Protein: CSARRTGGLSSYEQYF.